This T cell receptor beta chain was profiled in a study of T cell repertoires in cytomegalovirus infection. TCRdb re-called the reads with MiXCR, one entry per CDR3 protein. This sample carries 300,000 to 450,000 distinct CDR3 sequences, about a sixth of them seen once, and the ten largest clones take 7.5% to 9%. Study-wide points: The cumulative frequency of public TCR beta families identified carriers of CMV plus the relevant HLA. It was HLA-C-restricted CMV-specific TCR beta clonotypes that dominated the response ex vivo.

For this clonotype: As yet, its antigen is unknown.

Trimming pared 4 bases from V and 3 bases from J, leaving 16 bases between. The CDR3 consists of 14 residues. CDR1 is DFQATT and CDR2 is SNEGSKA in the germline V gene (reference sequence). This sequence was found in a human donor in good health (CMV status not recorded). Some clones in this sample may be carry-over from other donors' samples. The sequenced material came from PBMCs. The chain couples TRBV20-1 to TRBJ2-7, with a weak D call TRBD1 (6 bases). This CDR3 reads CSAMLGQGFYEQYF. Written as DNA, the CDR3 is TGCAGTGCTATGTTGGGCCAGGGGTTCTACGAGCAGTACTTC.